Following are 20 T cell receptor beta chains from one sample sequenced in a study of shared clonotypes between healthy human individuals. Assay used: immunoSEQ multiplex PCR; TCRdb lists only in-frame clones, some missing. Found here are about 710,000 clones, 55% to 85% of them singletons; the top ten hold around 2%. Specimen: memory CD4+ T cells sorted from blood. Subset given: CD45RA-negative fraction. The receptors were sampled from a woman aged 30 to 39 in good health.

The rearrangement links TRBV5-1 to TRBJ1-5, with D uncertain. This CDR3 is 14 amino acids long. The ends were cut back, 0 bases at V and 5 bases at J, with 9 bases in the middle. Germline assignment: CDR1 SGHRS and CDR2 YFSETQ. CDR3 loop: CASSLDGMDQPQHF. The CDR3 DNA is TGCGCCAGCAGCTTGGATGGGATGGATCAGCCCCAGCATTTT. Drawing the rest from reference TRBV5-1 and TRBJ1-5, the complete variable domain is KAGVTQTPRYLIKTRGQQVTLSCSPISGHRSVSWYQQTPGQGLQFLFEYFSETQRNKGNFPGRFSGRQFSNSRSEMNVSTLELGDSALYLCASSLDGMDQPQHFGDGTRLSIL.

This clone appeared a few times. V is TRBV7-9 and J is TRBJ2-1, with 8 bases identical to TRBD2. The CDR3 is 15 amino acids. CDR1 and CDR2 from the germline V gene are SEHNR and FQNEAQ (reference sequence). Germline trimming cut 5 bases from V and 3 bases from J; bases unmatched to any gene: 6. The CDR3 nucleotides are TGTGCCAGCAGCGCGAGGACTAGCAGCTACAATGAGCAGTTCTTC. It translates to CASSARTSSYNEQFF.

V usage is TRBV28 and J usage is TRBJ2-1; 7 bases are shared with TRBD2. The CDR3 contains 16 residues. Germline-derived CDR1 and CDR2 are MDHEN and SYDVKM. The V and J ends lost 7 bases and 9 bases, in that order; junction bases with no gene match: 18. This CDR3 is CASTPGGGTIQSEQFF. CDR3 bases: TGTGCCAGCACCCCTGGGGGGGGGACGATCCAAAGTGAGCAGTTCTTC.

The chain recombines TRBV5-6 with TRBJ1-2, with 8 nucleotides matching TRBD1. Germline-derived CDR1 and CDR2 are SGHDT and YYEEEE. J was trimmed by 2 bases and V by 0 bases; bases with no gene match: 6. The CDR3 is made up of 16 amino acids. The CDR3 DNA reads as TGTGCCAGCAGCTTGGGCCCGGGACAGGAAAACTATGGCTACACCTTC. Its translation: CASSLGPGQENYGYTF.

As DNA, the CDR3 is TGTGCCAGCAGTTTGGGTGGGCAGGGAAGCACTGAAGCTTTCTTT. Amino acid sequence: CASSLGGQGSTEAFF. The chain is built from TRBV28 and TRBJ1-1, with D perhaps TRBD1 (5 bases). Germline CDR1 is MDHEN and CDR2 is SYDVKM. The CDR3 sequence is 15 residues long. Trimming removed 3 bases from V and 4 bases from J, with 15 bases in between.

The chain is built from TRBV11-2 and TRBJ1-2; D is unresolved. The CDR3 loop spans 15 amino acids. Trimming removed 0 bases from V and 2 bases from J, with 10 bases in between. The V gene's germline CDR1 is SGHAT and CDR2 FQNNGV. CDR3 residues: CASSLDLSRNYGYTF. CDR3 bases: TGTGCCAGCAGCTTAGATTTGAGCAGAAACTATGGCTACACCTTC.

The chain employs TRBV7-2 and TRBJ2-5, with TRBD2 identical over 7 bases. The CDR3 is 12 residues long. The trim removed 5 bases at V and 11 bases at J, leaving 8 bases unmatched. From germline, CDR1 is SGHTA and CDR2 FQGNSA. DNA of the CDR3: TGTGCCAGCAGCACCTTAGCGGGCCCTCAGTACTTC. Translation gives CASSTLAGPQYF. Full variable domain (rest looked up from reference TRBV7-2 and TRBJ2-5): GAGVSQSPSNKVTEKGKDVELRCDPISGHTALYWYRQSLGQGLEFLIYFQGNSAPDKSGLPSDRFSAERTGGSVSTLTIQRTQQEDSAVYLCASSTLAGPQYFGPGTRLLVL.

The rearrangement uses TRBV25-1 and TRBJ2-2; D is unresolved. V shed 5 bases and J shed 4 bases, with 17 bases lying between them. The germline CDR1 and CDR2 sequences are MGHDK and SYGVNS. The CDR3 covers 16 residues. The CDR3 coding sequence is TGTGCCAGCAGTCCAACGGAAACAGAGGTCACCGGGGAGCTGTTTTTT. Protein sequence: CASSPTETEVTGELFF.

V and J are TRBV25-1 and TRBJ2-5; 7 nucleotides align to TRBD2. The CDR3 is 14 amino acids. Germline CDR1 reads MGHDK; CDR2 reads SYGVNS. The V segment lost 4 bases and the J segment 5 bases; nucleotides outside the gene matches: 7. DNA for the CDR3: TGTGCCAGCAGTGTTACGGGAGGAGAGGAGACCCAGTACTTC. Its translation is CASSVTGGEETQYF.

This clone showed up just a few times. This chain's CDR3 is CASSVGTSGYEQYF. In DNA form, the CDR3 reads TGTGCCAGCAGTGTCGGGACTAGCGGATACGAGCAGTACTTC. The chain uses TRBV6-1 and TRBJ2-7, with 11 bases fitting TRBD2. The V and J ends lost 4 bases and 4 bases, in that order; junction bases with no gene match: 3. Per germline, CDR1 MNHNS and CDR2 SASEGT. This CDR3 comprises 14 residues.

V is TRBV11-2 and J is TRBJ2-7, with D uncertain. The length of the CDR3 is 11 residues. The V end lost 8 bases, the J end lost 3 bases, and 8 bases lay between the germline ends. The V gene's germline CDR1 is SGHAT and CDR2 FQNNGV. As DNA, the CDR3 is TGTGCCAGCTCCACCCACTACGAGCAGTACTTC. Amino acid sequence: CASSTHYEQYF.

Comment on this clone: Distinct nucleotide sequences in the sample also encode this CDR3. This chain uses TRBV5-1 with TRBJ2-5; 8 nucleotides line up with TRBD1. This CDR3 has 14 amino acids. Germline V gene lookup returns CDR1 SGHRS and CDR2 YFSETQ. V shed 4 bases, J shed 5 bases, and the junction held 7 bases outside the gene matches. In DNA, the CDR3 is TGCGCCAGCAGCCTTGGACAGGGTCAGGAGACCCAGTACTTC. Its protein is CASSLGQGQETQYF.

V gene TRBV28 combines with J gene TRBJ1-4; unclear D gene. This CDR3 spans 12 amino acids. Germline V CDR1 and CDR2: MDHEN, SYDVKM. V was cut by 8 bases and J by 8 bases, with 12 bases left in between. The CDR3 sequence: CASGRAEEKLFF. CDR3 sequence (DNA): TGTGCCAGCGGGAGGGCTGAAGAAAAACTGTTTTTT.

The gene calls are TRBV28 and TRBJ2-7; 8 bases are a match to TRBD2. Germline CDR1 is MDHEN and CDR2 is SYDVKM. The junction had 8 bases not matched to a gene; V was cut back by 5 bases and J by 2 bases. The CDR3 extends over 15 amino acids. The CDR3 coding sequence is TGTGCCAGCAGTCTCACTAGCGGAGGGGCCTACGAGCAGTACTTC. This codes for CASSLTSGGAYEQYF.

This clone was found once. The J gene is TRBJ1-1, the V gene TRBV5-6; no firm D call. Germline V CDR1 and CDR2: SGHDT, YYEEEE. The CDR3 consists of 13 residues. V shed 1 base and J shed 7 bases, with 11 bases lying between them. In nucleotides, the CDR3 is TGTGCCAGCAGCTTGATCCAGGCCGGTGAAGCTTTCTTT. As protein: CASSLIQAGEAFF.

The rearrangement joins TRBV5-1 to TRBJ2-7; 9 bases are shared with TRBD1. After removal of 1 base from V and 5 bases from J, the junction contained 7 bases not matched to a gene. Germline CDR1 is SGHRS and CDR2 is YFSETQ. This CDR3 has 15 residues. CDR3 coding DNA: TGCGCCAGCAGCTTGCTCCCGGACAGGGGCCACGAGCAGTACTTC. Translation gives CASSLLPDRGHEQYF.

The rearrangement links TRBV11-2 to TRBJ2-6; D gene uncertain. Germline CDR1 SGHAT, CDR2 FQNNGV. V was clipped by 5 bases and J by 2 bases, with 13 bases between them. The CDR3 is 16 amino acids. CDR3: CASSRRGEAGANVLTF. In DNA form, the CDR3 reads TGTGCCAGCAGCCGGAGAGGAGAGGCTGGGGCCAACGTCCTGACTTTC.

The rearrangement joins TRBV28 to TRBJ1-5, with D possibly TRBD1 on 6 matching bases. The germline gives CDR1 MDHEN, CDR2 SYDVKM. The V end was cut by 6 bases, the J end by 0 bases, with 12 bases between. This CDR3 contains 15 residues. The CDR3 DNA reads TGTGCCAGCAGCCGACAGGAATTTAGCAATCAGCCCCAGCATTTT. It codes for CASSRQEFSNQPQHF.

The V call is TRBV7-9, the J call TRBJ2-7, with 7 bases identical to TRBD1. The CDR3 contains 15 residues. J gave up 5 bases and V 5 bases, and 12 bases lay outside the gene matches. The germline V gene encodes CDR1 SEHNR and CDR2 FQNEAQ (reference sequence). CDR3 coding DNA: TGTGCCAGCAGCCCCCGAAGACAGGGCCTCGACGAGCAGTACTTC. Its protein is CASSPRRQGLDEQYF.

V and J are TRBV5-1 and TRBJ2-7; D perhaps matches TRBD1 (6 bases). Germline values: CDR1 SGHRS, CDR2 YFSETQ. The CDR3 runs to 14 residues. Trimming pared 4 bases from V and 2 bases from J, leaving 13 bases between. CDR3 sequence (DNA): TGCGCCAGCAGCGTGGGGACACATCCCTACGAGCAGTACTTC. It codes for CASSVGTHPYEQYF.